This entry lists 14 T cell receptor beta chains sequenced from one sample in a study of T cell responses to AZD1222 COVID-19 vaccine. TCRdb keeps only in-frame clones here, not all; method: immunoSEQ multiplex PCR. The profile covers some 170,000 clones, with more than 75% appearing a single time and 4.3% taken by the ten largest. The sequences come from peripheral blood, collected 28 days after the second AZD1222 dose. Receptor source: an adult who received the AZD1222 COVID-19 vaccine.

The CDR3 loop reads CASSVLAGGPGGNTIYF. The CDR3, as DNA: TGTGCCAGCAGCGTGCTAGCCGGGGGTCCGGGGGGAAACACCATATATTTT. This chain joins TRBV9 and TRBJ1-3, with D perhaps matching TRBD1 (5 bases). Germline CDR1 reads SGDLS; CDR2 reads YYNGEE. Trimming stripped 2 bases from V and 4 bases from J, with 19 bases between. The CDR3 runs to 17 residues.

The genes are TRBV9 and TRBJ1-3; D not certain. Trimming pared 6 bases from V and 4 bases from J, leaving 11 bases between. Germline-derived CDR1 and CDR2 are SGDLS and YYNGEE. The length of the CDR3 is 13 residues. CDR3 nucleotide sequence: TGTGCCAGCAAAAAGGGAGGCGGAAACACCATATATTTT. Its protein product is CASKKGGGNTIYF.

This clone has just one count. This chain joins TRBV20-1 and TRBJ2-7; D gene ambiguous. V was clipped by 4 bases and J by 5 bases, with 9 bases between them. The length of the CDR3 is 11 residues. Germline CDR1 DFQATT, CDR2 SNEGSKA (reference sequence). The CDR3 sequence is CSATPGDEQYF. The DNA for the CDR3 is TGCAGTGCTACCCCAGGAGACGAGCAGTACTTC.

This chain joins TRBV25-1 and TRBJ2-4; tentatively, D is TRBD2 (5 bases). The germline V gene encodes CDR1 MGHDK and CDR2 SYGVNS. V was shortened by 8 bases and J by 1 base, with 9 bases between the two germline ends. The CDR3 has 13 residues. CDR3 nucleotide sequence: TGTGCCAGCGTGGAGGACGCCAAAAACATTCAGTACTTC. Protein sequence: CASVEDAKNIQYF.

This chain links TRBV18 with TRBJ1-3; possibly TRBD1 for D (6 bases). The CDR3 has 17 residues. V was trimmed by 6 bases and J by 0 bases, leaving 18 bases between them. Germline loops: CDR1 KGHSH, CDR2 LQKENI. The CDR3 DNA reads as TGTGCCAGCTCTCCCCGGACAGCTAGCAGCTCTGGAAACACCATATATTTT. Encoded protein: CASSPRTASSSGNTIYF.

The chain joins TRBV6-2 or TRBV6-3 to TRBJ2-5, with D possibly being TRBD1 or TRBD2 (5 bases each). The germline V gene encodes CDR1 MNHEY and CDR2 SVGEGT. This CDR3 comprises 15 residues. The V gene lost 2 bases and the J gene lost 5 bases, with 15 bases spanning the gap. The CDR3 reads CASSYGRGFWETQYF. As DNA, the CDR3 is TGTGCCAGCAGTTACGGTCGGGGCTTCTGGGAGACCCAGTACTTC.

The V and J genes are TRBV7-8 and TRBJ1-3; D uncertain. Germline V CDR1 and CDR2: SGHVS, FQNEAQ. Trimming cost V 8 bases and J 1 base, with 3 bases left between them. The CDR3 is made up of 11 amino acids. This chain's CDR3 is CASGSGNTIYF. In DNA form, the CDR3 reads TGTGCCAGCGGATCTGGAAACACCATATATTTT.

This clone was counted only a few times. The chain has TRBV10-1 and TRBJ2-3; D is possibly TRBD1 or TRBD2 (5 bases each). V was clipped by 7 bases and J by 4 bases, with 15 bases between them. This CDR3 is 14 amino acids long. CDR1 WNHNN and CDR2 SYGVQD come from the germline V gene (reference sequence). CDR3 region: CASTPGRGSDTQYF. The CDR3 nucleotides are TGCGCCAGCACGCCGGGACGAGGTTCAGATACGCAGTATTTT.

V usage is TRBV5-1 and J usage is TRBJ2-2; 7 bases align to TRBD1. J lost 4 bases, V lost 6 bases, and 9 bases had no gene match. CDR3 length: 15 residues. From germline, CDR1 is SGHRS and CDR2 YFSETQ. For the CDR3, the DNA is TGCGCCAGCAACCCGCGGACAGGATCCACCGGGGAGCTGTTTTTT. Protein: CASNPRTGSTGELFF.

The chain combines TRBV27 with TRBJ2-5, with D possibly TRBD2 on 7 matching bases. Trimming stripped 3 bases from V and 5 bases from J, with 16 bases between. CDR1 and CDR2 (germline): MNHEY, SMNVEV (reference sequence). The CDR3 runs 15 residues. In nucleotides, the CDR3 is TGTGCCAGCAGTTTTTTTATCGGGGGGCTGGAGACCCAGTACTTC. It translates to CASSFFIGGLETQYF.

The chain joins TRBV6-5 to TRBJ2-1, with 7 bases aligning to TRBD2. CDR1 MNHEY and CDR2 SVGAGI come from the germline V gene. The CDR3 extends over 15 amino acids. J was trimmed by 9 bases and V by 6 bases; bases with no gene match: 14. CDR3 nucleotide sequence: TGTGCCAGCAGATCCGGGGGGTGGCTCGGGGGTGAGCAGTTCTTC. This codes for CASRSGGWLGGEQFF.

Only one count was recorded for this clone. The chain couples TRBV30 to TRBJ1-2; the D is unclear. Germline CDR1 GTSNPN, CDR2 SVGIG (reference sequence). This CDR3 has 11 residues. The V gene lost 1 base and the J gene lost 8 bases, with 8 bases spanning the gap. CDR3 coding DNA: TGTGCCTGGAGTGGAGGTTTAGGCTACACCTTC. As protein: CAWSGGLGYTF.

The V and J genes are TRBV4-1 and TRBJ2-5; 8 bases are a match to TRBD2. CDR3 length: 18 residues. Germline-derived CDR1 and CDR2 are MGHRA and YSYEKL. V shed 0 bases, J shed 5 bases, and the junction held 14 bases outside the gene matches. The CDR3 DNA sequence: TGCGCCAGCAGCCAAGAGCCAGCGGGGGTTTCATACCGGGAGACCCAGTACTTC. Residues: CASSQEPAGVSYRETQYF.

V usage is TRBV7-2 and J usage is TRBJ2-7, with D perhaps matching TRBD1 (6 bases). Between the trimmed V and J ends, which lost 1 base and 4 bases, there was a span of 14 bases. CDR1 is SGHTA and CDR2 is FQGNSA in the germline V gene. There are 15 residues in the CDR3. CDR3 loop: CASSLGGTLIYEQYF. The CDR3 DNA sequence: TGTGCCAGCAGCTTAGGGGGGACATTAATATACGAGCAGTACTTC.